Presented here are 5 T cell receptor beta chains from one specimen sequenced in a study of Tregs in tolerant kidney transplant recipients. Some clones are missing from TCRdb's copy, which holds only in-frame ones; the method was immunoSEQ multiplex PCR. The sample has 75,000 to 95,000 clones, over 85% seen once; the top ten hold over 4%. The specimen was CD8+ T cells from blood. These receptors were obtained from a human donor in good health.

In DNA, the CDR3 is TGTGCCAGCAGCGTAGCTATGGGTAGTCTCAATGAGCAGTTCTTC. The encoded protein is CASSVAMGSLNEQFF. The chain is built from TRBV9 and TRBJ2-1, with D hard to call. V was shortened by 0 bases and J by 6 bases, with 13 bases between the two germline ends. The CDR3 consists of 15 residues. Per the germline V gene, CDR1 is SGDLS and CDR2 is YYNGEE.

The rearrangement joins TRBV9 to TRBJ1-6; D gene uncertain. This CDR3 is built from 13 residues. Trimming cost V 3 bases and J 15 bases, with 16 bases left between them. CDR1 and CDR2 (germline): SGDLS, YYNGEE. The CDR3 DNA follows: TGTGCCAGCAGCGGATTAGATCGACATCACCTCCACTTT. It codes for CASSGLDRHHLHF.

This rearrangement joins TRBV7-9 to TRBJ2-1, with unresolved D. Per germline, CDR1 SEHNR and CDR2 FQNEAQ (reference sequence). V lost 5 bases and J 0 bases, leaving 20 bases between the germline ends. The CDR3 is made up of 18 amino acids. The CDR3 spells CASSPTTRRLFSYNEQFF. The CDR3 DNA is TGTGCCAGCAGCCCCACTACCCGTAGACTGTTCTCCTACAATGAGCAGTTCTTC.

This rearrangement joins TRBV7-7 to TRBJ2-1, with TRBD1 as a possible D gene (6 bases). V lost 5 bases to trimming and J lost 9 bases, with 26 bases between them. In germline, CDR1 is SSHAT, CDR2 FNYEAQ (reference sequence). This CDR3 region has 17 residues. The CDR3 loop reads CASSTALGHLSAGEQFF. The CDR3 nucleotides read TGTGCCAGCAGCACAGCACTGGGACACCTCTCTGCGGGTGAGCAGTTCTTC.

This clone has only a few counts. V and J are TRBV7-3 and TRBJ2-1; D is possibly TRBD2 (7 bases). The CDR3 totals 18 residues. CDR1 is SGHTA and CDR2 is FQGTGA in the germline V gene. Trimming pared 3 bases from V and 2 bases from J, leaving 20 bases between. This chain's CDR3 is CASSFSPPSGGPYNEQFF. The CDR3 DNA sequence: TGTGCCAGCAGCTTTTCCCCCCCCTCGGGGGGCCCCTACAATGAGCAGTTCTTC.